What follows describes a single T cell receptor beta chain. Its specificity is unknown. Clones were sequenced by immunoSEQ multiplex PCR, and TCRdb holds only the in-frame ones, with some missing. The sample comprises 13,000 to 15,000 clones, around 62% of which are singletons, and almost 10% rests with the top ten. The CDR3 is 14 residues long. The germline V gene has CDR1 SGHDT and CDR2 YYEEEE. The V and J ends lost 6 bases and 0 bases respectively, with 12 bases between them. This sample was taken from a study of T cell clonotyping in hematopoietic cell transplantation. Study details: Recipients were bled about 28 days pretransplant and at posttransplant days 30, 100, 180.

Overall study results and limits: Broader posttransplant TCR repertoire diversity was predicted by graft donor and pretransplant recipient Inverse Simpson Index values. Recipient TCR diversity dropped after transplant; expanded clonotypes rose from day 30 to 180. Cells were unsorted, so CD4 and CD8 contributions were not separated.

The J gene is TRBJ1-2, the V gene TRBV5-6; tentative D call: TRBD1 (6 bases). Sequenced sample: PBMCs. The source of this sequence is a human donor who either received an allogeneic hematopoietic cell transplant for a myeloid malignancy or was a related donor (not recorded which). Some clones in this sample may be carry-over from other donors' samples. The CDR3 protein is CASTEDSPNYGYTF. CDR3 in DNA: TGTGCCAGCACCGAGGACAGCCCTAACTATGGCTACACCTTC.